What follows are 16 T cell receptor beta chains derived from one specimen sequenced in a study of blood T cell repertoires in COVID-19. Repertoires were generated with immunoSEQ multiplex PCR, while TCRdb's copy carries only in-frame clones and drops some. The table shows more than 95,000 clones, with roughly 80% occurring only once. Sequencing was done on a sample of peripheral blood. Receptors originate from a woman older than 75 with acute or convalescent COVID-19.

The chain couples TRBV6-1 to TRBJ2-7; maybe TRBD1 (5 bases). This CDR3 comprises 15 residues. V was trimmed by 0 bases and J by 1 base, leaving 10 bases between them. Looked up from germline, CDR1 is MNHNS and CDR2 is SASEGT. The CDR3 here is CASSEAARDSYEQYF. CDR3 nucleotide sequence: TGTGCCAGCAGTGAAGCGGCCAGGGATTCCTACGAGCAGTACTTC.

Comment on this clone: This may stem from a read error, because a much larger clone lies one nucleotide away. Other DNA sequences of this sample code for an identical CDR3. The V gene is TRBV5-1, the J gene TRBJ2-2, with TRBD2 matching over 11 bases. CDR1 is SGHRS and CDR2 is YFSETQ in the germline V gene. J lost 1 base, V lost 5 bases, and 1 base had no gene match. This CDR3 is built from 15 residues. DNA of the CDR3: TGCGCCAGCAGGCTAGCGGGAGGGAACACCGGGGAGCTGTTTTTT. Protein: CASRLAGGNTGELFF.

J is TRBJ2-3 and V is TRBV6-6; 12 positions agree with TRBD2. This CDR3 has 16 residues. Germline V CDR1 and CDR2: MNHNY, SVGAGI (reference sequence). V trimming: 6 bases; J trimming: 4 bases; junction bases outside the gene matches: 8. The CDR3 DNA sequence: TGTGCCAGCAGGTCAGCTAGCGGGAGGGAGGCAGATACGCAGTATTTT. It is translated as CASRSASGREADTQYF.

The rearrangement joins TRBV5-1 to TRBJ2-1, with 11 nucleotides matching TRBD2. The CDR3 is 17 amino acids. Looked up from germline, CDR1 is SGHRS and CDR2 is YFSETQ. V gave up 4 bases and J gave up 6 bases; unmatched junction bases: 12. CDR3 sequence (DNA): TGCGCCAGCAGCCGTAGCGGGAGGGCCGCCGAGGGCAATGAGCAGTTCTTC. It specifies CASSRSGRAAEGNEQFF.

This clone has only a few counts. The rearrangement uses TRBV29-1 and TRBJ2-1; D not certain. The ends were cut back, 5 bases at V and 10 bases at J, with 12 bases in the middle. Germline V gene data show CDR1 as SQVTM and CDR2 as ANQGSEA. This CDR3 is 11 amino acids long. The CDR3 reads CSVRPGWEQFF. CDR3 bases: TGCAGCGTTCGCCCAGGATGGGAGCAGTTCTTC.

This clone was counted a single time. V is TRBV2 and J is TRBJ2-6, with 7 bases that match TRBD2. In germline, CDR1 is SNHLY, CDR2 FYNNEI. V was pared by 8 bases and J by 0 bases, with 1 base of the junction left unmatched. The CDR3 length is 14 residues. The CDR3 sequence: CASAGASGANVLTF. The CDR3, as DNA: TGTGCCAGCGCGGGAGCCTCTGGGGCCAACGTCCTGACTTTC.

Regarding this clone: This sample includes further DNA sequences coding for the same CDR3. The chain employs TRBV6-5 and TRBJ2-5; 10 bases match TRBD2. Germline-derived CDR1 and CDR2 are MNHEY and SVGAGI. J was trimmed by 5 bases and V by 0 bases; bases with no gene match: 6. The length of the CDR3 is 16 residues. In DNA form, the CDR3 reads TGTGCCAGCAGTTACTCAACTAGCGGGAACGGTGAGACCCAGTACTTC. Encoded protein: CASSYSTSGNGETQYF.

V gene TRBV7-2 combines with J gene TRBJ1-5, with D perhaps TRBD1 (5 bases). V lost 5 bases to trimming and J lost 6 bases, with 11 bases between them. The CDR3 has 13 residues. CDR1 and CDR2 from the germline V gene are SGHTA and FQGNSA. CDR3 sequence reads: CASSTQESQPQHF. The CDR3 DNA follows: TGTGCCAGCAGCACACAGGAGAGTCAGCCCCAGCATTTT. Full variable domain (rest looked up from reference TRBV7-2 and TRBJ1-5): GAGVSQSPSNKVTEKGKDVELRCDPISGHTALYWYRQSLGQGLEFLIYFQGNSAPDKSGLPSDRFSAERTGGSVSTLTIQRTQQEDSAVYLCASSTQESQPQHFGDGTRLSIL.

The rearrangement links TRBV20-1 to TRBJ2-1; D gene ambiguous. Trimming stripped 3 bases from V and 4 bases from J, with 10 bases between. This CDR3 contains 13 residues. CDR1 DFQATT and CDR2 SNEGSKA come from the germline V gene (reference sequence). The CDR3 nucleotides read TGCAGTGCTAGTGAGACTTCTTACAATGAGCAGTTCTTC. It is translated as CSASETSYNEQFF.

This chain uses TRBV9 with TRBJ1-4; D remains ambiguous. Germline CDR1 is SGDLS and CDR2 is YYNGEE. CDR3 length: 16 amino acids. V lost 0 bases, J lost 8 bases, and 17 bases lay in between. The CDR3 loop reads CASSVGHGLEREKLFF. The CDR3 DNA is TGTGCCAGCAGCGTAGGCCACGGTCTGGAGCGGGAAAAACTGTTTTTT.

The V call is TRBV6-2 or TRBV6-3, the J call TRBJ2-7; TRBD2 might be the D (5 bases). Germline V gene sequence: CDR1 MNHEY, CDR2 SVGEGT. Trimming cost V 0 bases and J 4 bases, with 16 bases left between them. This CDR3 is built from 16 residues. In DNA, the CDR3 is TGTGCCAGCAGTTACTCCTATGTGAATCCGGGATACGAGCAGTACGTC. It yields the protein CASSYSYVNPGYEQYV.

The chain recombines TRBV18 with TRBJ2-1; D may be TRBD1 (5 bases). Deletions cut 3 bases from V and 5 bases from J, with 11 bases between. Germline loops: CDR1 KGHSH, CDR2 LQKENI. CDR3 length: 14 residues. This CDR3 is CASSPVLQDNEQFF. The CDR3 region has the DNA TGTGCCAGCTCACCCGTCCTACAGGACAATGAGCAGTTCTTC.

The chain links TRBV28 to TRBJ2-5; D unresolved. The germline V gene has CDR1 MDHEN and CDR2 SYDVKM. The length of the CDR3 is 12 residues. The V end was cut by 5 bases, the J end by 5 bases, with 9 bases between. The CDR3 DNA reads as TGTGCCAGCAGTGCCGCTACGGAGACCCAGTACTTC. It encodes CASSAATETQYF.

This sequence joins TRBV28 and TRBJ2-7; 11 bases agree with TRBD1. The CDR3 contains 13 residues. V was clipped by 8 bases and J by 2 bases; unmatched bases: 2. Germline CDR1 is MDHEN and CDR2 is SYDVKM. CDR3 sequence: CASGQGAAYEQYF. The CDR3 DNA sequence: TGTGCCAGCGGACAGGGGGCGGCCTACGAGCAGTACTTC. Using reference TRBV28 and TRBJ2-7 for the parts outside the CDR3, the full variable domain is DVKVTQSSRYLVKRTGEKVFLECVQDMDHENMFWYRQDPGLGLRLIYFSYDVKMKEKGDIPEGYSVSREKKERFSLILESASTNQTSMYLCASGQGAAYEQYFGPGTRLTVT.

This chain uses TRBV24-1 with TRBJ2-5, with 11 bases matching TRBD2. CDR3 size: 13 residues. J was trimmed by 5 bases and V by 5 bases; bases with no gene match: 0. The V gene's germline CDR1 is KGHDR and CDR2 SFDVKD. CDR3 bases: TGTGCCACCAGTGGGACTAGCGGGGAGACCCAGTACTTC. Translated, it gives CATSGTSGETQYF.

The rearrangement uses TRBV12-3 or TRBV12-4 and TRBJ2-7, with D possibly matching TRBD1 (6 bases). V gave up 6 bases and J gave up 6 bases, with 12 bases separating them. CDR3 length: 12 residues. CDR3 protein: CASSYTGLEQYV. DNA of the CDR3: TGTGCCAGCAGCTATACAGGGCTCGAGCAGTACGTC.